The source of this T cell receptor beta chain is a study of memory CD4+ T cells and cytomegalovirus serostatus. The sort gate was single viable CD3+CD4+CD8-CD45RO+ cells for memory CD4+ T cells. CMV serostatus came from serum IgG against pp150, pp28, p38, p52. Profiling relied on immunoSEQ multiplex PCR, and the TCRdb table lists in-frame clones only, not all of them. The sample has 40,000 to 55,000 clones; 80% to 90% are singletons. CDR1 and CDR2 (germline): SGHRS, YFSETQ. The CDR3 is 14 amino acids. Trimming removed 7 bases from V and 5 bases from J; junction bases left unmatched: 6. Sequenced sample: memory CD4+ T cells from blood. The V call is TRBV5-1, the J call TRBJ2-3, with TRBD2 matching 11 bases. The receptor comes from an adult in good health and CMV-seropositive. This CDR3 reads CASAGTSGIDTQYF. CDR3 nucleotides: TGCGCCAGCGCCGGGACTAGCGGTATAGATACGCAGTATTTT. Using reference TRBV5-1 and TRBJ2-3 for the parts outside the CDR3, the full variable domain is KAGVTQTPRYLIKTRGQQVTLSCSPISGHRSVSWYQQTPGQGLQFLFEYFSETQRNKGNFPGRFSGRQFSNSRSEMNVSTLELGDSALYLCASAGTSGIDTQYFGPGTRLTVL.